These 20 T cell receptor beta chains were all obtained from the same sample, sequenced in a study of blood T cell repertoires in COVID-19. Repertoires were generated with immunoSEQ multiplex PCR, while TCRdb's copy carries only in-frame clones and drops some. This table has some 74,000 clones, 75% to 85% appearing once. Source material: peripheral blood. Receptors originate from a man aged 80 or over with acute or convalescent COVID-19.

The CDR3 nucleotides are TGTGCCACCAGCGGAAGACAGGCGGGCTATGGCTACACCTTC. It encodes CATSGRQAGYGYTF. The chain recombines TRBV15 with TRBJ1-2, with D possibly matching TRBD1 (6 bases). The length of the CDR3 is 14 residues. Trimming left V 5 bases short and J 4 bases short, with 14 bases between. Per germline, CDR1 LNHNV and CDR2 YYDKDF (reference sequence).

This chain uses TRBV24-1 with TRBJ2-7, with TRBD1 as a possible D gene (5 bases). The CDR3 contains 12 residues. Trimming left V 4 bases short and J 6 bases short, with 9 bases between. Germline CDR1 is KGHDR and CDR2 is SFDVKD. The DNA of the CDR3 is TGTGCCACCAGTGACCTAGACAGCGAGCAGTACTTC. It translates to CATSDLDSEQYF.

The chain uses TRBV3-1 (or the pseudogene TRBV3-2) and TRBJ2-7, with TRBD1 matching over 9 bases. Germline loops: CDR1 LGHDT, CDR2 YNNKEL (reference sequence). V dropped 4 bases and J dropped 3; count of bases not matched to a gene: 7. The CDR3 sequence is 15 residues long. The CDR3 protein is CASSRPGTGNYEQYF. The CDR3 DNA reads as TGTGCCAGCAGCCGCCCCGGGACAGGGAACTACGAGCAGTACTTC.

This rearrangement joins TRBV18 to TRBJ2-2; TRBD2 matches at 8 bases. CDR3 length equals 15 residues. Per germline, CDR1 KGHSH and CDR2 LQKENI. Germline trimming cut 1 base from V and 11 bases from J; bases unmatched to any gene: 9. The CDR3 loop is CASSPRASGQYELFF. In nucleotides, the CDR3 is TGTGCCAGCTCACCACGCGCTAGCGGGCAGTATGAGCTGTTTTTT.

The CDR3 DNA reads as TGTGCCAGTAGTATGGGGACTAGCGGGTCCCACCCCCACAATGAGCAGTTCTTC. This sequence encodes CASSMGTSGSHPHNEQFF. This sequence joins TRBV19 and TRBJ2-1; 12 bases fit TRBD2. Losses at the gene ends were 3 bases for V and 5 bases for J; bases not matched to a gene: 11. This CDR3 contains 18 residues. From germline, CDR1 is LNHDA and CDR2 SQIVND (reference sequence).

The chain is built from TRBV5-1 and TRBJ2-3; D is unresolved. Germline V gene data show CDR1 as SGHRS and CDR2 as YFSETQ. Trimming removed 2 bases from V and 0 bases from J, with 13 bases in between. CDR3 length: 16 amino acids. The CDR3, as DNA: TGCGCCAGCAGCTTAAAGACTTTGCCTAGCACAGATACGCAGTATTTT. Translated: CASSLKTLPSTDTQYF.

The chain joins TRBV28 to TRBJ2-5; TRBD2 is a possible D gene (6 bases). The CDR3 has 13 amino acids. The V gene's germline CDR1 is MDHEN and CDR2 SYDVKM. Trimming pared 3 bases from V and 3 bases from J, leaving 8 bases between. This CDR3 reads CASSLGGKETQYF. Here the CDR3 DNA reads TGTGCCAGCAGTTTGGGGGGTAAAGAGACCCAGTACTTC. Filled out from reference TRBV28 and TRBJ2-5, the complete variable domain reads DVKVTQSSRYLVKRTGEKVFLECVQDMDHENMFWYRQDPGLGLRLIYFSYDVKMKEKGDIPEGYSVSREKKERFSLILESASTNQTSMYLCASSLGGKETQYFGPGTRLLVL.

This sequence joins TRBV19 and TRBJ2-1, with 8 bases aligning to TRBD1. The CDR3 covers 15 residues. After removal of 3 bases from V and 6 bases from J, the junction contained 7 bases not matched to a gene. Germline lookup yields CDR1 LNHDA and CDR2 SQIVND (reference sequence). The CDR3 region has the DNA TGTGCCAGTAGTATTGACGGACAGGGTATCAATGAGCAGTTCTTC. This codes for CASSIDGQGINEQFF.

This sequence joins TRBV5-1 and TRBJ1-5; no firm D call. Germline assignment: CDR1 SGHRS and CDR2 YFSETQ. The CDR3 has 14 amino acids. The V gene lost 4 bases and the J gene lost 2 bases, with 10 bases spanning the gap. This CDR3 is CASSPGGGNQPQHF. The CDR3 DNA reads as TGCGCCAGCAGCCCGGGCGGGGGCAATCAGCCCCAGCATTTT. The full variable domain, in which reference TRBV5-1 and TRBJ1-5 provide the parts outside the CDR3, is KAGVTQTPRYLIKTRGQQVTLSCSPISGHRSVSWYQQTPGQGLQFLFEYFSETQRNKGNFPGRFSGRQFSNSRSEMNVSTLELGDSALYLCASSPGGGNQPQHFGDGTRLSIL.

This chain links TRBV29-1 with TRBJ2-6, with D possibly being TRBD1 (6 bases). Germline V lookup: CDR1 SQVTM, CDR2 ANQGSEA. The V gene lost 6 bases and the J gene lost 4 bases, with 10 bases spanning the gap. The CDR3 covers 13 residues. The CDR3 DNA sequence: TGCAGCGTAACAGGGCCCGGGGCCAACGTCCTGACTTTC. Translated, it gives CSVTGPGANVLTF.

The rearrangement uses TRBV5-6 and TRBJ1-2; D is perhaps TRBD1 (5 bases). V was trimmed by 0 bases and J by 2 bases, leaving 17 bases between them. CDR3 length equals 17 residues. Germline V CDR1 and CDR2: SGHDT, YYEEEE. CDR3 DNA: TGTGCCAGCAGCTTGGGGGGCTTTGGGGTCCTAAACTATGGCTACACCTTC. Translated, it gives CASSLGGFGVLNYGYTF. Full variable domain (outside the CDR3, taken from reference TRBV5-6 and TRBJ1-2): DAGVTQSPTHLIKTRGQQVTLRCSPKSGHDTVSWYQQALGQGPQFIFQYYEEEERQRGNFPDRFSGHQFPNYSSELNVNALLLGDSALYLCASSLGGFGVLNYGYTFGSGTRLTVV.

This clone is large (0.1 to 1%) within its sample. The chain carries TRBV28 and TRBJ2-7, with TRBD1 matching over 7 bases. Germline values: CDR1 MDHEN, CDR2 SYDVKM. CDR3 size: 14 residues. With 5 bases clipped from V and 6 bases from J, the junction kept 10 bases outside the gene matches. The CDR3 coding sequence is TGTGCCAGCAGTGCGGACAGGATATCGTCCGAGCAGTACTTC. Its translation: CASSADRISSEQYF. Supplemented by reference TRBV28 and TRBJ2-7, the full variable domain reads DVKVTQSSRYLVKRTGEKVFLECVQDMDHENMFWYRQDPGLGLRLIYFSYDVKMKEKGDIPEGYSVSREKKERFSLILESASTNQTSMYLCASSADRISSEQYFGPGTRLTVT.

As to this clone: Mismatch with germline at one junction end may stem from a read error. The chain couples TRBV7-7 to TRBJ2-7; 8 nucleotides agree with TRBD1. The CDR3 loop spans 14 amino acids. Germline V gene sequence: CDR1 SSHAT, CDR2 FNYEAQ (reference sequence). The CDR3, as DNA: TGTGCTAGCAGCTCCTCGGACAGGGCGGGGGAGCAGTACTTC. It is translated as CASSSSDRAGEQYF.

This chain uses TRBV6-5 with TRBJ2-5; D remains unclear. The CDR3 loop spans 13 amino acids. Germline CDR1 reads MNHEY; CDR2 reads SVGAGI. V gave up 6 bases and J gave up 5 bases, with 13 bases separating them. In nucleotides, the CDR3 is TGTGCCAGCAGCCACACCGCCGGGGAGACCCAGTACTTC. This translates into CASSHTAGETQYF.

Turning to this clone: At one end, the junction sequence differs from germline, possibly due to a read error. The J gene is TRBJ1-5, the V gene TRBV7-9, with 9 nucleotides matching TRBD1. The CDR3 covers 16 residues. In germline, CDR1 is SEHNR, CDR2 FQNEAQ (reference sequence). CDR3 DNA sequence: TGTGCCAGCAGCTTAGGGACGGGACAGGGCAACCAGCCCCAGCATTTT. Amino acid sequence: CASSLGTGQGNQPQHF.

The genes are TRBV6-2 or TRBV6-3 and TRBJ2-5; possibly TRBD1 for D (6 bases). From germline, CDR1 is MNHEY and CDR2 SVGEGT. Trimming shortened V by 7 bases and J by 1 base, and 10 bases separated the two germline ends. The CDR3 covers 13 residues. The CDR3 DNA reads TGTGCCAGCAACCCGGACAGCCAAGAGACCCAGTACTTC. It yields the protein CASNPDSQETQYF.

The CDR3 DNA is TGTGCCAGCATCGATGGACAGAGCTCCTATAATTCACCCCTCCACTTT. Protein product: CASIDGQSSYNSPLHF. The rearrangement links TRBV6-6 to TRBJ1-6, with a weak D call TRBD1 (6 bases). V was pared by 7 bases and J by 0 bases, with 13 bases between. CDR3 length: 16 residues. CDR1 and CDR2 from the germline V gene are MNHNY and SVGAGI (reference sequence).

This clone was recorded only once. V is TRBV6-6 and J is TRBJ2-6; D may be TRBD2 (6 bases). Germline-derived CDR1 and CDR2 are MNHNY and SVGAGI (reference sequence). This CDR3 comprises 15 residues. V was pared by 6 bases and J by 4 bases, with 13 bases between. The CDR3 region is CASSHGGSGANVLTF. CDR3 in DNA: TGTGCCAGCAGCCACGGGGGTTCCGGGGCCAACGTCCTGACTTTC.

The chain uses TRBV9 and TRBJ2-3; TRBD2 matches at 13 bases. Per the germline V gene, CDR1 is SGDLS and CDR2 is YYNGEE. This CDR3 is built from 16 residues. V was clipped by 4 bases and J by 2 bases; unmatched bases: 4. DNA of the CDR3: TGTGCCAGCAGCAAAGGGACTAGCGGGAACACAGATACGCAGTATTTT. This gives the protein CASSKGTSGNTDTQYF. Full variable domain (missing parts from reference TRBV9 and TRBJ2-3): DSGVTQTPKHLITATGQRVTLRCSPRSGDLSVYWYQQSLDQGLQFLIQYYNGEERAKGNILERFSAQQFPDLHSELNLSSLELGDSALYFCASSKGTSGNTDTQYFGPGTRLTVL.

The CDR3 DNA reads TGTGCCAGCTCACCGGGACAGGGGGCAGGCGAGCAGTACTTC. This codes for CASSPGQGAGEQYF. The rearrangement uses TRBV18 and TRBJ2-7; 12 positions match TRBD1. The V gene's germline CDR1 is KGHSH and CDR2 LQKENI. The junction had 3 bases not matched to a gene; V was cut back by 3 bases and J by 6 bases. The CDR3 length is 14 residues.